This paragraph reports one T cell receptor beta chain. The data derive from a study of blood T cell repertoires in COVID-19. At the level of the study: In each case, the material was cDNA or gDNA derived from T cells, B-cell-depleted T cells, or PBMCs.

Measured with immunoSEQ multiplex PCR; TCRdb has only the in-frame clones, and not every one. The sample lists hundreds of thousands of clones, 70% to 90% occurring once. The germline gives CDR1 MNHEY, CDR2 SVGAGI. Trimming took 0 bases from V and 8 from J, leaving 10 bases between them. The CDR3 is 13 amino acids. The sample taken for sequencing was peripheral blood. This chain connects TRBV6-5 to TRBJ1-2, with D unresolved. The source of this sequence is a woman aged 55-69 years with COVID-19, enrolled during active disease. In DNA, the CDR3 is TGTGCCAGCAGTTACTCGAGTCTCGAAGGCTACACCTTC. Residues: CASSYSSLEGYTF.